The subject of this entry is one TCR beta chain. These data come from a study of blood T cell repertoires in COVID-19. Study in general: Samples came from the United States, Italy and Spain, spanning acute and convalescent COVID-19. The analysed material was cDNA or gDNA that came from T cells, B-cell-depleted T cells, or PBMCs.

In the original processing: Reference gene primer amplification gave nucleated cell count estimates. Sequenced by immunoSEQ multiplex PCR; TCRdb stores in-frame clones only, minus some. V and J calls plus clone size are reproduced from that table; the DNA served to infer D and trimming. The repertoire holds some 110,000 clones, over 75% seen once, with roughly 2% in the top ten. Sequencing was performed on peripheral blood. The sequence came from a human donor with active COVID-19. The donor label of this sample is uncertain.

The CDR3 spells CASSLDASGEQFF. As DNA, the CDR3 is TGTGCCAGCAGCTTAGATGCTAGCGGGGAGCAGTTCTTC. The chain has TRBV7-9 and TRBJ2-1, with 8 nucleotides matching TRBD2. The CDR3 length is 13 residues. The V gene end was trimmed by 1 base and the J gene end by 10 bases; junction bases not matched to a gene: 3. Germline lookup yields CDR1 SEHNR and CDR2 FQNEAQ (reference sequence). Full variable domain (missing parts from reference TRBV7-9 and TRBJ2-1): DTGVSQNPRHKITKRGQNVTFRCDPISEHNRLYWYRQTLGQGPEFLTYFQNEAQLEKSRLLSDRFSAERPKGSFSTLEIQRTEQGDSAMYLCASSLDASGEQFFGPGTRLTVL.